These 31 T cell receptor beta chains were sequenced from one sample in a study of CD8+CD57+ T cells in acquired aplastic anemia. Template material for TCR beta VDJ and CDR3 profiling consisted of genomic DNA. TCRdb used MiXCR to reprocess the reads, holding one entry per CDR3 protein. In the table there are around 17,000 distinct CDR3 sequences, roughly 37% of which are singletons. Patients who underwent sequencing had shown CD8+CD57+ cell expansion by flow cytometry. No antigen is known for these receptors. The study, taken as a whole, reports: CD8+CD57+ cells (from patients) displayed lower diversity than the total CD4+ and CD8+ pools did.

The sequenced sample was CD8+CD57+ T cells sorted from PBMCs. Indicated subset: bead-enriched CD8+CD57+ effector memory T cells from SAA patients. All receptors come from a human donor with aplastic anemia.

This clonotype was recorded at least ten times. This sequence joins TRBV15 and TRBJ2-1; D possibly matches TRBD1 or TRBD2 (5 bases each). CDR1 and CDR2 from the germline V gene are LNHNV and YYDKDF (reference sequence). Trimming took off 1 base at V and 8 bases at J, with 9 bases between the two ends. This CDR3 is 13 amino acids long. The CDR3 DNA reads TGTGCCACCAGCAGAGGGGGGTTCGATGAGCAGTTCTTC. Translated: CATSRGGFDEQFF.

This clonotype was observed many times. The chain combines TRBV6-1 with TRBJ2-3; 12 bases agree with TRBD2. J gave up 5 bases and V 7 bases, and 7 bases lay outside the gene matches. The CDR3 loop spans 15 amino acids. Germline V CDR1 and CDR2: MNHNS, SASEGT. CDR3 DNA: TGTGCCAGCACTAGCGGGGGGGCCCGGGGAGATACGCAGTATTTT. Translation: CASTSGGARGDTQYF.

Concerning this clonotype: At one end the junction does not follow the germline gene, possibly because of a read error. The chain recombines TRBV7-7 with TRBJ2-1; D call uncertain. The CDR3 extends over 15 amino acids. Germline V gene sequence: CDR1 SSHAT, CDR2 FNYEAQ (reference sequence). CDR3 region: CASSPGFKSLNEQFF. For the CDR3, the DNA is TGTGCTAGCAGCCCCGGATTCAAATCACTCAATGAGCAGTTCTTC.

The CDR3 bases are TGTGCCAGCAGTGATGCTAGCGGGGGGTTCGAGACCCAGTACTTC. As protein: CASSDASGGFETQYF. The chain employs TRBV2 and TRBJ2-5, with 11 bases aligning to TRBD2. V dropped 3 bases and J dropped 5; count of bases not matched to a gene: 5. The CDR3 is 15 amino acids. Germline V CDR1 and CDR2: SNHLY, FYNNEI.

The chain is built from TRBV10-3 and TRBJ2-1, with a possible D match to TRBD2 (5 bases). The CDR3 loop spans 15 amino acids. Germline loops: CDR1 ENHRY, CDR2 SYGVKD. V was pared by 3 bases and J by 4 bases, with 13 bases between. CDR3 residues: CAISDERTLYNEQFF. The CDR3 DNA reads as TGTGCCATCAGTGACGAGCGGACCCTATACAATGAGCAGTTCTTC.

This chain links TRBV7-9 with TRBJ2-7; no reliable D call. Trimming took off 4 bases at V and 1 base at J, with 11 bases between the two ends. The germline V gene has CDR1 SEHNR and CDR2 FQNEAQ (reference sequence). The CDR3 is 14 residues long. DNA for the CDR3: TGTGCCAGCAGCTCGTCAGTTACTTCCTACGAGCAGTACTTC. Translated, it gives CASSSSVTSYEQYF.

Concerning this clonotype: Its ends do not fully match the called genes, so a read error is possible. The chain joins TRBV6-1 to TRBJ1-3; possibly TRBD1 for D (6 bases). Germline values: CDR1 MNHNS, CDR2 SASEGT. This CDR3 is built from 16 residues. CDR3 nucleotides: TGTGCCAGCAGATCGATAGCCGGGACATCTGGAAACACCATATGTTTT. This translates into CASRSIAGTSGNTICF.

This clonotype was recorded a few times. This chain connects TRBV2 to TRBJ1-1, with unresolved D. Trimming stripped 3 bases from V and 1 base from J, with 6 bases between. The CDR3 sequence is 13 residues long. The germline CDR1 and CDR2 sequences are SNHLY and FYNNEI. The CDR3 sequence: CASSDRENTEAFF. For the CDR3, the DNA is TGTGCCAGCAGTGACAGAGAGAACACTGAAGCTTTCTTT.

This clonotype was seen repeatedly, ten times or more. V is TRBV15 and J is TRBJ2-1, with D possibly TRBD2 on 6 matching bases. V lost 3 bases and J lost 8, with 14 bases in between. The V gene's germline CDR1 is LNHNV and CDR2 YYDKDF (reference sequence). The CDR3 runs to 14 residues. The CDR3 spells CATSSYLGGDEQFF. The CDR3 nucleotides read TGTGCCACCAGCAGCTATCTGGGGGGTGATGAGCAGTTCTTC.

This clonotype has a handful of counts. The gene calls are TRBV19 and TRBJ2-7; TRBD1 or TRBD2 may be the D gene (6 bases each). The germline V gene encodes CDR1 LNHDA and CDR2 SQIVND (reference sequence). The CDR3 covers 13 residues. The V gene lost 5 bases and the J gene lost 3 bases, with 11 bases spanning the gap. The CDR3 is CASSVKGGYEQYF. The CDR3 DNA reads TGTGCCAGTAGTGTCAAGGGGGGCTACGAGCAGTACTTC.

The genes are TRBV7-2 and TRBJ2-7; 7 positions match TRBD2. Germline CDR1 SGHTA, CDR2 FQGNSA. The CDR3 is 13 amino acids. V lost 1 base, J lost 5 bases, and 2 bases stayed unmatched. The CDR3 here is CASSLDRGDEQYF. The CDR3, as DNA: TGTGCCAGCAGCTTAGACCGGGGGGACGAGCAGTACTTC.

This clonotype was found a few times. The chain is built from TRBV10-1 and TRBJ2-7, with 9 bases fitting TRBD1. Germline V gene lookup returns CDR1 WNHNN and CDR2 SYGVQD (reference sequence). Trimming cost V 6 bases and J 6 bases; bases outside gene matches: 9. The CDR3 consists of 14 residues. CDR3 nucleotide sequence: TGCGCCAGCAGCGCAGAGACAGGGGGACTCGAGCAGTACTTC. Amino acid sequence: CASSAETGGLEQYF.

This chain connects TRBV27 to TRBJ1-2; D might be TRBD1 (5 bases). Germline V lookup: CDR1 MNHEY, CDR2 SMNVEV (reference sequence). This CDR3 is built from 13 residues. Between the trimmed V and J ends, which lost 4 bases and 2 bases, there was a span of 8 bases. Written as DNA, the CDR3 is TGTGCCAGCAGTTACCGGGACAACTATGGCTACACCTTC. Residues: CASSYRDNYGYTF.

In this sample, this clonotype turned up many times. This chain joins TRBV10-3 and TRBJ1-2; 8 positions match TRBD1. The CDR3 totals 14 residues. J was trimmed by 1 base and V by 5 bases; bases with no gene match: 3. Germline CDR1 and CDR2: ENHRY and SYGVKD. CDR3 bases: TGTGCCATCAGTCCTGGACAGGGTAACTATGGCTACACCTTC. Protein: CAISPGQGNYGYTF.

A note on this clonotype: Here the CDR3 omits its conserved ending phenylalanine or tryptophan, so a read error is the likely source. The chain recombines TRBV12-3 or TRBV12-4 with TRBJ1-5; D unresolved. This CDR3 has 14 amino acids. V lost 10 bases, J lost 4 bases, and 17 bases lay in between. Here the CDR3 reads CAIGQGITNQPQHS. CDR3 DNA sequence: TGTGCCATCGGCCAAGGTATAACTAATCAGCCCCAGCATTCT.

DNA for the CDR3: TGTGCCAGCAGCTTAGCGATAGACAGAACGCAAGCTTTCTTT. Residues: CASSLAIDRTQAFF. The chain has TRBV7-3 and TRBJ1-1, with D maybe TRBD1 (5 bases). The germline CDR1 and CDR2 sequences are SGHTA and FQGTGA. Trimming removed 2 bases at V and 9 bases at J, with 16 bases between. The CDR3 spans 14 residues.

V usage is TRBV12-3 or TRBV12-4 and J usage is TRBJ1-2; possible D gene TRBD1, 6 bases. V dropped 7 bases and J dropped 3 bases, with 18 bases sitting between them. The CDR3 has 15 residues. CDR3 sequence reads: CASNQQGFRHYGYTF. CDR3 coding DNA: TGTGCCAGCAATCAACAGGGATTTAGGCACTATGGCTACACCTTC.

V and J are TRBV6-6 and TRBJ1-5, with D hard to call. Trimming removed 6 bases from V and 4 bases from J, with 7 bases in between. Germline V gives CDR1 MNHNY, CDR2 SVGAGI (reference sequence). The CDR3 consists of 12 residues. The CDR3 is CASRPRNQPQHF. CDR3 nucleotides: TGTGCCAGCAGGCCCAGGAATCAGCCCCAGCATTTT.

This rearrangement joins TRBV12-3 or TRBV12-4 to TRBJ2-5; D uncertain. The CDR3 covers 16 residues. V lost 5 bases and J lost 4, with 20 bases in between. The CDR3 coding sequence is TGTGCCAGCAGTGAAGAACGAATGGCCGGCGGAGAGACCCAGTACTTC. As protein: CASSEERMAGGETQYF.

The chain carries TRBV4-2 and TRBJ2-7, with D perhaps matching TRBD1 (5 bases). Germline V lookup: CDR1 LGHNA, CDR2 YNFKEQ. Trimming left V 6 bases short and J 12 bases short, with 24 bases between. The CDR3 contains 14 residues. CDR3 sequence reads: CASSLRRQRLRGYF. DNA for the CDR3: TGTGCCAGCAGTCTGAGGAGACAGCGCTTACGAGGGTACTTC.

This rearrangement joins TRBV4-1 to TRBJ1-1, with D hard to call. V was clipped by 3 bases and J by 0 bases, with 11 bases between them. The CDR3 totals 15 residues. Per the germline V gene, CDR1 is MGHRA and CDR2 is YSYEKL. The CDR3 bases are TGCGCCAGCAGCCAGGTAGGTCAGATGAACACTGAAGCTTTCTTT. It codes for CASSQVGQMNTEAFF.

The chain combines TRBV15 with TRBJ2-1; the match to TRBD1 covers 8 bases. Germline V gives CDR1 LNHNV, CDR2 YYDKDF (reference sequence). The CDR3 has 15 residues. The V and J ends lost 3 bases and 10 bases, in that order; junction bases with no gene match: 11. The CDR3 region is CATSSLSVGDREQFF. DNA of the CDR3: TGTGCCACCAGCAGCCTGTCAGTCGGGGACAGGGAGCAGTTCTTC.

For this clonotype: Compared with germline, one end of the junction differs, possibly owing to a read error. V is TRBV15 and J is TRBJ2-7; D possibly corresponds to TRBD2 (5 bases). This CDR3 has 16 amino acids. Germline V CDR1 and CDR2: LNHNV, YYDKDF (reference sequence). CDR3 protein: CTTSSSMRRTSYEQYF. CDR3 DNA sequence: TGTACCACCAGCAGCTCAATGCGGAGGACGTCCTACGAGCAGTACTTC.

The chain is built from TRBV24-1 and TRBJ1-4; D uncertain. The CDR3 covers 13 residues. V dropped 2 bases and J dropped 8 bases, with 8 bases sitting between them. CDR1 is KGHDR, CDR2 SFDVKD, per germline. The CDR3 reads CATSDSSYEKLFF. The CDR3 DNA follows: TGTGCCACCAGTGATTCCAGCTACGAAAAACTGTTTTTT.

This clonotype was seen more than once but under ten times. V gene TRBV9 combines with J gene TRBJ2-3, with 12 bases fitting TRBD2. This CDR3 contains 17 residues. V lost 3 bases, J lost 0 bases, and 5 bases stayed unmatched. CDR1 is SGDLS and CDR2 is YYNGEE in the germline V gene. The CDR3: CASSEQGTSGSTDTQYF. Written as DNA, the CDR3 is TGTGCCAGCAGCGAGCAAGGGACTAGCGGGAGCACAGATACGCAGTATTTT.

The chain employs TRBV2 and TRBJ1-2; weak D call: TRBD1 (6 bases). The CDR3 is made up of 18 amino acids. CDR1 and CDR2 (germline): SNHLY, FYNNEI. V was cut by 0 bases and J by 6 bases, with 23 bases left in between. In DNA form, the CDR3 reads TGTGCCAGCAGTGAAGCGCTTAGGGGGTTTAGGGGAAGGGATGGCTACACCTTC. Protein sequence: CASSEALRGFRGRDGYTF.

V usage is TRBV20-1 and J usage is TRBJ1-6, with 9 positions matching TRBD1. The junction had 11 bases not matched to a gene; V was cut back by 6 bases and J by 5 bases. This CDR3 is 16 amino acids long. Germline values: CDR1 DFQATT, CDR2 SNEGSKA (reference sequence). This CDR3 reads CSASLPDRGDNSPLHF. CDR3 nucleotide sequence: TGCAGTGCCTCGCTTCCGGACAGGGGCGATAATTCACCCCTCCACTTT.

Here the CDR3 DNA reads TGTGCCACCAGCAGCTTCATCGGACAGACCTACGAGCAGTACTTC. Translated: CATSSFIGQTYEQYF. This rearrangement joins TRBV15 to TRBJ2-7; maybe TRBD1 (6 bases). Trimming removed 3 bases at V and 2 bases at J, with 14 bases between. Looked up from germline, CDR1 is LNHNV and CDR2 is YYDKDF (reference sequence). The CDR3 length is 15 residues.

This clonotype was seen more than once but under ten times. The genes are TRBV2 and TRBJ2-7, with 7 bases fitting TRBD1. V shed 4 bases, J shed 6 bases, and the junction held 9 bases outside the gene matches. Germline V gene data show CDR1 as SNHLY and CDR2 as FYNNEI. The CDR3 length is 14 residues. In DNA form, the CDR3 reads TGTGCCAGCAGTGGAGGGGGACAGCCTCTCGAGCAGTACTTC. It encodes CASSGGGQPLEQYF. Drawing the rest from reference TRBV2 and TRBJ2-7, the complete variable domain is EPEVTQTPSHQVTQMGQEVILRCVPISNHLYFYWYRQILGQKVEFLVSFYNNEISEKSEIFDDQFSVERPDGSNFTLKIRSTKLEDSAMYFCASSGGGQPLEQYFGPGTRLTVT.

DNA for the CDR3: TGTGCCAGCAGCCAGACCTCGGGGCCCTGGACGGGGAATGAGCAGTTCTTC. It translates to CASSQTSGPWTGNEQFF. V gene TRBV25-1 combines with J gene TRBJ2-1; possibly TRBD1 or TRBD2 for D (5 bases each). Germline V gene sequence: CDR1 MGHDK, CDR2 SYGVNS. CDR3 length equals 17 residues. V dropped 6 bases and J dropped 7 bases, with 25 bases sitting between them.

The table lists this clonotype with a few counts. The CDR3 sequence: CASSELGGGDYNEQFF. As DNA, the CDR3 is TGCGCCAGCTCAGAATTAGGGGGAGGTGACTACAATGAGCAGTTCTTC. The chain joins TRBV10-1 to TRBJ2-1; D may match TRBD1 or TRBD2 (6 bases each). Trimming pared 8 bases from V and 3 bases from J, leaving 20 bases between. Per germline, CDR1 WNHNN and CDR2 SYGVQD (reference sequence). CDR3 length equals 16 residues.